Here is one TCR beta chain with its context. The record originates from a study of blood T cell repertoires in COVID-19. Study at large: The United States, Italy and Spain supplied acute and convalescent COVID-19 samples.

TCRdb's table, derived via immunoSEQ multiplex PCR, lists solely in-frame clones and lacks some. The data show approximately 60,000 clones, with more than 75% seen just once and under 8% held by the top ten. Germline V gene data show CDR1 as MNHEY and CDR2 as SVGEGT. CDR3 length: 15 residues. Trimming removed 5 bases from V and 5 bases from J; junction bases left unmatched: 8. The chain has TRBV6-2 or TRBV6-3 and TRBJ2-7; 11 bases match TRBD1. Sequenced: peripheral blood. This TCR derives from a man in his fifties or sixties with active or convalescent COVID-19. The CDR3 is CASSPRDRGNHEQYF. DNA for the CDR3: TGTGCCAGCAGTCCGAGGGACAGGGGGAACCACGAGCAGTACTTC.